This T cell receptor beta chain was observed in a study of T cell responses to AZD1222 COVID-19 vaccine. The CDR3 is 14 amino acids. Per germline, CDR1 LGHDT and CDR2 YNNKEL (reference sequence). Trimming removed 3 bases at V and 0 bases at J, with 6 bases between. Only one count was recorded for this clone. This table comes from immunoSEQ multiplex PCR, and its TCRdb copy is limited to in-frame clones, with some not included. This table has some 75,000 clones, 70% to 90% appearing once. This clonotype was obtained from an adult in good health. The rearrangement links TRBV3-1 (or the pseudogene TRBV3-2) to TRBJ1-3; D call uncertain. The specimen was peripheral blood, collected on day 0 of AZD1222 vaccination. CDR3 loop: CASSQGSSGNTIYF. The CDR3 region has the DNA TGTGCCAGCAGCCAGGGGAGCTCTGGAAACACCATATATTTT.